A single sample is the source of the 15 T cell receptor beta chains below, sequenced in a study of T cells in localized non-small cell lung cancer. Method: immunoSEQ multiplex PCR; TCRdb's copy keeps in-frame clones and lacks some. The sample records around 94,000 clones, roughly 86% being singletons. Sample: peripheral blood, taken before any cancer treatment. These receptors came from a man between 35 and 75 years old with stage I squamous cell lung carcinoma.

V is TRBV5-1 and J is TRBJ2-1, with 10 bases lining up with TRBD2. The CDR3 is 15 amino acids. Trimming removed 4 bases from V and 1 base from J; junction bases left unmatched: 2. Germline values: CDR1 SGHRS, CDR2 YFSETQ. The CDR3, as DNA: TGCGCCAGCAGCAATAGCGGGGGGTCCTACAATGAGCAGTTCTTC. As protein: CASSNSGGSYNEQFF.

The V call is TRBV19, the J call TRBJ1-1, with D hard to call. The CDR3 spans 12 residues. CDR1 is LNHDA and CDR2 is SQIVND in the germline V gene (reference sequence). The ends were cut back, 6 bases at V and 3 bases at J, with 8 bases in the middle. CDR3 in DNA: TGTGCCAGTAGGCGTCTCGACACTGAAGCTTTCTTT. It is translated as CASRRLDTEAFF.

The chain has TRBV7-3 and TRBJ1-2, with D possibly matching TRBD1 (6 bases). This CDR3 region has 15 residues. V was clipped by 2 bases and J by 6 bases, with 16 bases between them. The germline V gene encodes CDR1 SGHTA and CDR2 FQGTGA. This CDR3 is CASSLFQQGSHGYTF. The CDR3, as DNA: TGTGCCAGCAGCTTATTTCAACAGGGTTCCCATGGCTACACCTTC.

The chain couples TRBV7-9 to TRBJ1-1; D is undetermined. Germline loops: CDR1 SEHNR, CDR2 FQNEAQ (reference sequence). V was trimmed by 3 bases and J by 1 base, leaving 15 bases between them. The CDR3 loop spans 16 amino acids. The CDR3 DNA reads TGTGCCAGCAGCTTCCTACTGACAAGTAAGAACACTGAAGCTTTCTTT. It translates to CASSFLLTSKNTEAFF.

V usage is TRBV5-1 and J usage is TRBJ2-2; either TRBD1 or TRBD2 may supply D (6 bases each). The CDR3 is 15 residues long. V was shortened by 2 bases and J by 6 bases, with 14 bases between the two germline ends. CDR1 is SGHRS and CDR2 is YFSETQ in the germline V gene. The DNA for the CDR3 is TGCGCCAGCAGCTTAATGGGGGGCCCGTCCGGGGAGCTGTTTTTT. It translates to CASSLMGGPSGELFF.

This chain connects TRBV5-4 to TRBJ2-1; 7 positions agree with TRBD1. Germline lookup yields CDR1 SGHNT and CDR2 YYREEE (reference sequence). J lost 4 bases, V lost 4 bases, and 2 bases had no gene match. CDR3 size: 13 residues. The CDR3 DNA follows: TGTGCCAGCAGCAGGGACAGTTACAATGAGCAGTTCTTC. Protein product: CASSRDSYNEQFF.

V usage is TRBV7-9 and J usage is TRBJ2-3; 11 bases align to TRBD2. The length of the CDR3 is 15 residues. Germline V gene data show CDR1 as SEHNR and CDR2 as FQNEAQ (reference sequence). V lost 5 bases and J lost 3; bases outside the gene matches: 4. The CDR3 loop reads CASSNSGGATDTQYF. The CDR3 region has the DNA TGTGCCAGCAGCAATAGCGGGGGGGCGACAGATACGCAGTATTTT.

V gene TRBV10-3 combines with J gene TRBJ1-5; D may be TRBD1 (5 bases). The CDR3 contains 12 residues. Germline CDR1 is ENHRY and CDR2 is SYGVKD. With 10 bases removed from V and 5 bases from J, the gap between germline ends came to 12 bases. CDR3 region: CATGTVDQPQHF. CDR3 in DNA: TGTGCCACCGGGACTGTCGATCAGCCCCAGCATTTT.

The chain joins TRBV20-1 to TRBJ1-2; D remains unclear. The CDR3 runs to 11 residues. In germline, CDR1 is DFQATT, CDR2 SNEGSKA (reference sequence). V lost 4 bases and J 7 bases, leaving 10 bases between the germline ends. CDR3 loop: CSATLAAGYTF. The CDR3 DNA reads as TGCAGTGCTACCCTAGCTGCTGGCTACACCTTC.

The V and J genes are TRBV5-4 and TRBJ1-3; 7 positions match TRBD1. The CDR3 is made up of 16 amino acids. The J segment lost 0 bases and the V segment lost 3 bases, leaving 6 bases of the junction unmatched. From germline, CDR1 is SGHNT and CDR2 YYREEE (reference sequence). The CDR3, as DNA: TGTGCCAGCAGCTCTCGGACAGGCCTCTCTGGAAACACCATATATTTT. Its protein is CASSSRTGLSGNTIYF.

The chain couples TRBV7-2 to TRBJ1-2; 7 positions agree with TRBD1. The CDR3 covers 14 residues. Trimming took 5 bases from V and 4 from J; bases not matched to a gene: 7. Germline values: CDR1 SGHTA, CDR2 FQGNSA. As DNA, the CDR3 is TGTGCCAGCAGCCCAGGACAGGTTCTCTATGGCTACACCTTC. Protein: CASSPGQVLYGYTF.

The chain employs TRBV12-5 and TRBJ2-5; TRBD1 aligns across 9 bases. The CDR3 has 16 residues. Germline lookup yields CDR1 LGHNT and CDR2 FRNRAP. V shed 6 bases and J 2 bases; nucleotides not matched to a gene: 10. The CDR3 DNA is TGTGCTAGTGGCATGCCGGGACAGGGATTACAAGAGACCCAGTACTTC. It encodes CASGMPGQGLQETQYF.

The rearrangement joins TRBV19 to TRBJ1-1; D gene unclear. The V and J ends lost 4 bases and 1 base respectively, with 7 bases between them. The germline V gene has CDR1 LNHDA and CDR2 SQIVND (reference sequence). The CDR3 has 13 amino acids. CDR3 DNA sequence: TGTGCCAGTAGTACTAAGCGGAACACTGAAGCTTTCTTT. This codes for CASSTKRNTEAFF.

J is TRBJ2-1 and V is TRBV6-1, with TRBD1 identical over 11 bases. Germline CDR1 reads MNHNS; CDR2 reads SASEGT. The CDR3 loop spans 15 amino acids. Trimming took 4 bases from V and 9 from J; bases not matched to a gene: 8. As DNA, the CDR3 is TGTGCCAGCAGTGTTCCGGGACAGGGGGGAGGTGAGCAGTTCTTC. Its protein product is CASSVPGQGGGEQFF.

V is TRBV6-5 and J is TRBJ1-5, with TRBD1 matching over 10 bases. J was trimmed by 7 bases and V by 3 bases; bases with no gene match: 6. The CDR3 length is 15 residues. CDR1 MNHEY and CDR2 SVGAGI come from the germline V gene. CDR3 coding DNA: TGTGCCAGCAGTTATCGACAGGGGGCTGGGCAGCCCCAGCATTTT. It codes for CASSYRQGAGQPQHF.